This TCR beta chain was recovered during a study of cytomegalovirus exposure and HLA in healthy donors. Across the study: In terms of ancestry, the Caucasian-associated cluster contained about four fifths of the roughly 400 genotyped donors.

General study results and limits: For most TCR beta V segments, an earlier analysis put the productive rate at about 87% or about 30% of the time. A later analysis showed HLA-associated TCR beta chains outstripping equally common others in clonal expansion. Upon later analysis, TCR association rates were observed to vary by HLA locus, being highest for DRB1 and lowest for HLA-C.

For this clone: Its antigen is as yet unknown.

PCR amplification relied on 60 Vbeta primers (plus 13 Jbeta primers). Clones were read by immunoSEQ multiplex PCR, and TCRdb kept only the in-frame ones, dropping some. The sample has 130,000 or so clones; about four fifths are singletons. There are 14 residues in the CDR3. This clonotype was obtained from a man aged 30 to 45 in good health and CMV-seronegative. The rearrangement joins TRBV21-1 to TRBJ2-7; TRBD1 is the table's D call and was not checked against the DNA. TRBV21-1 is deemed a pseudogene. The sample was PBMCs. The CDR3 is CASGLDRLSYEQYF. The DNA of the CDR3 is TGTGCCAGCGGATTGGACAGGTTAAGCTACGAGCAGTACTTC.